This paragraph covers one TCR beta chain sequence. What it binds is not known. This sample is part of a study of blood T cells in healthy people across ages. Findings and caveats of the study: More naive CD4+ cells and higher diversity marked long-lived donors relative to aged donors.

With 4 bases removed from V and 8 bases from J, the gap between germline ends came to 23 bases. The germline V gene has CDR1 SGHTA and CDR2 FQGNSA. There are 17 residues in the CDR3. Combining a sample-barcoded 5' primer with a J-beta primer mix, a second PCR ran for roughly 7 to 12 cycles. TCRdb passed the 5' RACE reads through MiXCR, listing each CDR3 protein once. The sample holds approximately 800,000 distinct CDR3 sequences; about 36% are singletons and the top ten take under 15%. The sequencing sample was made of blood. The sequence was collected from a man aged 18 to 35 in good health. This sequence joins TRBV7-2 and TRBJ1-4, with D possibly matching TRBD1 (5 bases). The CDR3 reads CASSSPQNAGWGEKLFF. The CDR3 nucleotides are TGTGCCAGCAGCTCCCCACAAAACGCGGGCTGGGGGGAAAAACTGTTTTTT.